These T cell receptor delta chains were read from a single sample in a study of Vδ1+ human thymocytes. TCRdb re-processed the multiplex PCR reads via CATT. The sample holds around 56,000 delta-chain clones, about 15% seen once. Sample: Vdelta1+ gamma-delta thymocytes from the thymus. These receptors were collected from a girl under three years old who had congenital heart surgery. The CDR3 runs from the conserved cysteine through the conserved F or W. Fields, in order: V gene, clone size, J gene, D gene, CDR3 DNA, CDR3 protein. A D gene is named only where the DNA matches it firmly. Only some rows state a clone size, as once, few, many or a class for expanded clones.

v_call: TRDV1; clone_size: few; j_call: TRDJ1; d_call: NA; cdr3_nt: TGTGCTCTTGGGGAACTAATATCTCCGTACTGGGAGAACACGTACACCGATAAACTCATCTTT; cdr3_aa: CALGELISPYWENTYTDKLIF
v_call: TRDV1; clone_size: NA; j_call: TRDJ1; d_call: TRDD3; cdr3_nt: TGTGCTCTTGGGAAACGGTTGTTACGTACTGGGGGATACGCTTCCTTAACCGCCCCCGGGTTGCCCACCGATAAACTCATCTTT; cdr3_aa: CALGKRLLRTGGYASLTAPGLPTDKLIF
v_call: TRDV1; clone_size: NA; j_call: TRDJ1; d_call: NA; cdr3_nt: TGTGCTCTTGGGGACCACTGCTCCCCCCTGGGTAAACTCATCTTT; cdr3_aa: CALGDHCSPLGKLIF
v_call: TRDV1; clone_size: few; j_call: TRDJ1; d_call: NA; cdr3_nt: TGTGCTCTTGGGGAACATGCAGGGATCCCCCACACCGATAAACTCATCTTT; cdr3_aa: CALGEHAGIPHTDKLIF
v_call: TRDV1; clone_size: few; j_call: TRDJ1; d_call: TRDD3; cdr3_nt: TGTGCTCTTGGGGAACTACCAGTACTGGGGGCCTCAAACACCGATAAACTCATCTTT; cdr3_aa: CALGELPVLGASNTDKLIF
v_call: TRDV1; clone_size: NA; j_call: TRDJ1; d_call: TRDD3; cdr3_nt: TGTGCTCTTGGGGAACTACGGGCGAGGGTATTTGGGGGGATACCCTCCACCGATAAACTCATCTTT; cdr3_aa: CALGELRARVFGGIPSTDKLIF
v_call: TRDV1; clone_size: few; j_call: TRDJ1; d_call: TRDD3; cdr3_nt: TGTGCTCTTGGGGAATTCTTTAGCCTTCCCCGTCGTACTGGGGGATATAAACCTTTAACCGATAAACTCATCTTT; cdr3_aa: CALGEFFSLPRRTGGYKPLTDKLIF
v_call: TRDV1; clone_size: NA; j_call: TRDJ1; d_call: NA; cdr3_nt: TGTGCTCTTGGGGAATGTGGATCCTACCGGTTGTTGCCTTATACCGATAAACTCATCTTT; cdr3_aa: CALGECGSYRLLPYTDKLIF
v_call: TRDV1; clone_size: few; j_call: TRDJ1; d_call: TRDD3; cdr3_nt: TGTGCTCTTGGGGAACCCCGGATCCCGTACTGGGGGATACACACCGATAAACTCATCTTT; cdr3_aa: CALGEPRIPYWGIHTDKLIF
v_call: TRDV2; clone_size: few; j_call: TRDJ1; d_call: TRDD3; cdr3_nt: TGTGCCTGTGAGAAGGGCTGGGGGATACCAGAGCACGATAAACTCATCTTT; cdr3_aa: CACEKGWGIPEHDKLIF
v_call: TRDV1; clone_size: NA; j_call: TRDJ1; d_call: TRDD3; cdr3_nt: TGTGCTCTTGGGGTCTTAATCGGGGAGGCCTTCCTGACTCCCGTACTGGGGGATACGACCGATAAACTCATCTTC; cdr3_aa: CALGVLIGEAFLTPVLGDTTDKLIF
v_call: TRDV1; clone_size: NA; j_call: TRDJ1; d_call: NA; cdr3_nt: TGTGCTCTTGGGGAATTTCCTTCCCCGGATCACCAAGGAGCGGGTAAACTCATCTTT; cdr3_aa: CALGEFPSPDHQGAGKLIF
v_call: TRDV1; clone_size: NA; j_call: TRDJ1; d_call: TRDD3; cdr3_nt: TGTGCTCTACGGAGGGCGAACGGGATACCAGAAGGGACCGATAAACTCATCTTT; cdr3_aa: CALRRANGIPEGTDKLIF
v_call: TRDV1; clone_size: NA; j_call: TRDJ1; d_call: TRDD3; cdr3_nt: TGTGCTCTTGGGGATCGACCTCATCTCTTTCTTACTGGGGGAGATTACACCGATAAACTCATCTTT; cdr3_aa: CALGDRPHLFLTGGDYTDKLIF
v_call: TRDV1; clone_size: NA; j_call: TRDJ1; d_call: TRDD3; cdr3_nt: TGTGCTCTTGGGCAATCCCACGACTGGGGGAGCTCTTCCCTCACCGATAAACTCATCTTT; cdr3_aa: CALGQSHDWGSSSLTDKLIF
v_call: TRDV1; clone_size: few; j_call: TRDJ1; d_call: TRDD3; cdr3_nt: TGTGCTCTTGGGGAATCCCTCTGGGGGATACGCGGGGTCAACGATAAACTCATCTTT; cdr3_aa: CALGESLWGIRGVNDKLIF
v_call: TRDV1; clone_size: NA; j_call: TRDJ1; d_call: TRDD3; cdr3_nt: TGTGCTCTTGGGGAACTCGGGCGCTCCAGGGGGATCTATTGGGACACCGATAAACTCATCTTT; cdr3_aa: CALGELGRSRGIYWDTDKLIF
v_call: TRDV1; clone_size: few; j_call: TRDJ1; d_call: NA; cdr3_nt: TGTGCTCTTGGGGAACCTCCCCTGGTCTTAGGGGGCACCGATAAACTCATCTTT; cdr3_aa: CALGEPPLVLGGTDKLIF
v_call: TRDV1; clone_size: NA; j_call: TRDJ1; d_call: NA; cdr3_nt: TGTGCTCTTGGGGACTTTATTTCCTACTTAGAGGGGATACCCGATAAACTCATCTTT; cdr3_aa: CALGDFISYLEGIPDKLIF
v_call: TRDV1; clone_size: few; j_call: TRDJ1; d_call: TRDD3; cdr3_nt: TGTGCTCTTGGGGCTACGCCTCAAACTGGGGGATACGCGGGGTCGTACACCGATAAACTCATCTTT; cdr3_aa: CALGATPQTGGYAGSYTDKLIF
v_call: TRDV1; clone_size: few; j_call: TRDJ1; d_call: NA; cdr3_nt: TGTGCTCTTGGGGAACTAACCTTCCTACACACCTGGGGGATGCCCGATAAACTCATCTTT; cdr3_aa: CALGELTFLHTWGMPDKLIF
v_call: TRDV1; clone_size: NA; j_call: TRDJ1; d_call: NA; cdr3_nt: TGTGCTCTTGGGGGGACGTCCTACTGGGGCCACACCGATAAACTCATCTTT; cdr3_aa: CALGGTSYWGHTDKLIF